This is a list of T cell receptor beta chains from one sample in a study of blood T cell repertoires in COVID-19. Some clones are missing from TCRdb's copy, which holds only in-frame ones; the method was immunoSEQ multiplex PCR. This sample carries some 300,000 clones, roughly 87% of them seen once, and the ten largest clones take approximately 1%. Sample: PBMCs or T cells enriched from blood (not recorded which). The receptors shown here come from a woman under 40 who had recovered from COVID-19. Both conserved end residues are part of each CDR3. The D gene is left open where the match is weak. Clone size, where shown, is once, few, many, or a class for clones that have expanded.

clone_size: .; j_call: TRBJ2-1; v_call: TRBV7-9; d_call: .; cdr3_nt: TGTGCCAGCAGCGCCTCTAACTACAATGAGCAGTTCTTC; cdr3_aa: CASSASNYNEQFF
clone_size: .; j_call: TRBJ2-5; v_call: TRBV11-3; d_call: TRBD1; cdr3_nt: TGTGCCAGCAGACAACGGGACAGGGGACAAGAGACCCAGTACTTC; cdr3_aa: CASRQRDRGQETQYF
clone_size: .; j_call: TRBJ2-7; v_call: TRBV11-2; d_call: TRBD1; cdr3_nt: TGTGCCAGCAGCTTAGGGTTTGGGACAGGGGTATACGAGCAGTACTTC; cdr3_aa: CASSLGFGTGVYEQYF
clone_size: .; j_call: TRBJ2-5; v_call: TRBV9; d_call: .; cdr3_nt: TGTGCCAGCAGCCGGGGGTGGAAGTACCAAGAGACCCAGTACTTC; cdr3_aa: CASSRGWKYQETQYF
clone_size: .; j_call: TRBJ2-1; v_call: TRBV12-3/TRBV12-4; d_call: .; cdr3_nt: TGTGCCAGCAGCCAACAGCTAACGCAGTTCTTC; cdr3_aa: CASSQQLTQFF
clone_size: .; j_call: TRBJ2-7; v_call: TRBV19; d_call: TRBD1; cdr3_nt: TGTGCCAGTAGTTCCGCCTCAGGGGGAGCCTACGAGCAGTACTTC; cdr3_aa: CASSSASGGAYEQYF
clone_size: .; j_call: TRBJ2-1; v_call: TRBV7-3; d_call: TRBD2; cdr3_nt: TGTGCCAGCAGCCCCACCGGGGGAGGGGTTGATGAGCAGTTCTTC; cdr3_aa: CASSPTGGGVDEQFF
clone_size: .; j_call: TRBJ2-3; v_call: TRBV7-6; d_call: .; cdr3_nt: TGTGCCAGCAGCTTAATAGCCGGCACAGATACGCAGTATTTT; cdr3_aa: CASSLIAGTDTQYF
clone_size: .; j_call: TRBJ1-3; v_call: TRBV9; d_call: .; cdr3_nt: TGTGCCAGCAGCCCTCTGACAGCCTCTGGAAACACCATATATTTT; cdr3_aa: CASSPLTASGNTIYF
clone_size: .; j_call: TRBJ2-7; v_call: TRBV6-5; d_call: TRBD1; cdr3_nt: TGTGCCAGCAGTTACCCACCGGGACAGAACTACGAGCAGTACTTC; cdr3_aa: CASSYPPGQNYEQYF
clone_size: .; j_call: TRBJ2-7; v_call: TRBV5-4; d_call: TRBD1; cdr3_nt: TGTGCCAGCACCATGGGGACAGGAGGAGGGACCTCCTACGAGCAGTACTTC; cdr3_aa: CASTMGTGGGTSYEQYF
clone_size: .; j_call: TRBJ2-2; v_call: TRBV5-6; d_call: .; cdr3_nt: TGTGCCAGCAGCTCGGACACCTTCTTTTCCACCGGGGAGCTGTTTTTT; cdr3_aa: CASSSDTFFSTGELFF
clone_size: .; j_call: TRBJ2-1; v_call: TRBV6-6; d_call: .; cdr3_nt: TGTGCCAGCATTGCGGGACAGTCTGAGCAGTTCTTC; cdr3_aa: CASIAGQSEQFF
clone_size: .; j_call: TRBJ2-1; v_call: TRBV27; d_call: TRBD1; cdr3_nt: TGTGCCAGCAGCGCTCCGGGACAGGGGTCCTACAATGAGCAGTTCTTC; cdr3_aa: CASSAPGQGSYNEQFF
clone_size: .; j_call: TRBJ2-1; v_call: TRBV7-8; d_call: TRBD2; cdr3_nt: TGTGCCAGTGCGGGACTAGCGGGATTTAGCTCCTACAATGAGCAGTTCTTC; cdr3_aa: CASAGLAGFSSYNEQFF
clone_size: .; j_call: TRBJ1-2; v_call: TRBV14; d_call: .; cdr3_nt: TGTGCCAGCAGCCAAGACCAACCAGGCTTTAACTATGGCTACACCTTC; cdr3_aa: CASSQDQPGFNYGYTF
clone_size: .; j_call: TRBJ2-7; v_call: TRBV28; d_call: TRBD2; cdr3_nt: TGTGCCAGCAGGCAAGCGGGGGAAAGGGAGCAGTACTTC; cdr3_aa: CASRQAGEREQYF
clone_size: .; j_call: TRBJ1-2; v_call: TRBV5-1; d_call: TRBD1; cdr3_nt: TGCGCCAGCAGCAAGACAGGGGACCATCTCTATGGCTACACCTTC; cdr3_aa: CASSKTGDHLYGYTF
clone_size: .; j_call: TRBJ2-1; v_call: TRBV7-9; d_call: .; cdr3_nt: TGTGCCAGCAGCTCAAAAAATGAGCAGTTCTTC; cdr3_aa: CASSSKNEQFF
clone_size: .; j_call: TRBJ1-6; v_call: TRBV7-9; d_call: .; cdr3_nt: TGTGCCAGCAGCTCTACAGGGCCTAGAAATTCACCCCTCCACTTT; cdr3_aa: CASSSTGPRNSPLHF
clone_size: .; j_call: TRBJ2-3; v_call: TRBV30; d_call: TRBD2; cdr3_nt: TGTGCCTGTTCTAGCGGGGGCACTAGCACAGATACGCAGTATTTT; cdr3_aa: CACSSGGTSTDTQYF
clone_size: .; j_call: TRBJ2-7; v_call: TRBV5-1; d_call: .; cdr3_nt: TGCGCCAGCAGTCCCGGAGGGCCTTACGAGCAGTACTTC; cdr3_aa: CASSPGGPYEQYF
clone_size: .; j_call: TRBJ1-1; v_call: TRBV6-4; d_call: TRBD1; cdr3_nt: TGTGCCAGCAGGCCGGGACAGGGTATGGGTGAAGCTTTCTTT; cdr3_aa: CASRPGQGMGEAFF
clone_size: .; j_call: TRBJ2-3; v_call: TRBV29-1; d_call: TRBD2; cdr3_nt: TGCAGCGTCAAAAGCGCGGGAGGGCTCACAGATACGCAGTATTTT; cdr3_aa: CSVKSAGGLTDTQYF
clone_size: once; j_call: TRBJ1-2; v_call: TRBV13; d_call: TRBD1; cdr3_nt: TGTGCCAGCAGCTCAGGACAGGGCAGAGGTGGCTACACCTTC; cdr3_aa: CASSSGQGRGGYTF
clone_size: once; j_call: TRBJ2-7; v_call: TRBV11-2; d_call: .; cdr3_nt: TGTGCCAGCAGCCCCCTCCCCTTTGGCAGCTCCTACGAGCAGTACTTC; cdr3_aa: CASSPLPFGSSYEQYF
clone_size: .; j_call: TRBJ1-2; v_call: TRBV7-2; d_call: .; cdr3_nt: TGTGCCAGCAGTTCAACGAAGCGGGGCTACACCTTC; cdr3_aa: CASSSTKRGYTF
clone_size: .; j_call: TRBJ2-2; v_call: TRBV3-1/TRBV3-2; d_call: TRBD1; cdr3_nt: TGTGCCAGCAGCCACTTCTCCAGGGGGATCGGGGAGCTGTTTTTT; cdr3_aa: CASSHFSRGIGELFF
clone_size: .; j_call: TRBJ1-1; v_call: TRBV29-1; d_call: .; cdr3_nt: TGCAGCGTTGAAGATCGGGTGGCGGCTTTCTTT; cdr3_aa: CSVEDRVAAFF
clone_size: .; j_call: TRBJ1-2; v_call: TRBV28; d_call: .; cdr3_nt: TGTGCCAGCAGTTTAGCGGCGCCTGGCTACACCTTC; cdr3_aa: CASSLAAPGYTF
clone_size: .; j_call: TRBJ1-2; v_call: TRBV15; d_call: .; cdr3_nt: TGTGCCACCAGCCCTAGGGACTCACGGCTCTATGGCTACACCTTC; cdr3_aa: CATSPRDSRLYGYTF
clone_size: .; j_call: TRBJ1-6; v_call: TRBV18; d_call: .; cdr3_nt: TGTGCCAGCTCCCCCCTAGCTTTAAACGGCCTCCACTTT; cdr3_aa: CASSPLALNGLHF
clone_size: .; j_call: TRBJ1-1; v_call: TRBV7-3; d_call: .; cdr3_nt: TGTGCCAGCAGCTTTGGCGGGGTCACTGAAGCTTTCTTT; cdr3_aa: CASSFGGVTEAFF
clone_size: .; j_call: TRBJ2-7; v_call: TRBV5-4; d_call: .; cdr3_nt: TGTGCCAGCAGCTTGGATGTGAGTCCCCCCTACTACGAGCAGTACTTC; cdr3_aa: CASSLDVSPPYYEQYF
clone_size: once; j_call: TRBJ1-1; v_call: TRBV5-1; d_call: .; cdr3_nt: TGCGCCAGCAGCTTGGGGCAATTTAATATGTTGAACACTGAAGCTTTCTTT; cdr3_aa: CASSLGQFNMLNTEAFF
clone_size: .; j_call: TRBJ1-5; v_call: TRBV28; d_call: TRBD1; cdr3_nt: TGTGCCAGCAGTTTATTGACAGGGGGGCATAGTCAGCCCCAGCATTTT; cdr3_aa: CASSLLTGGHSQPQHF
clone_size: .; j_call: TRBJ2-1; v_call: TRBV28; d_call: TRBD1; cdr3_nt: TGTGCCAGCAGGCGGACAGGGGGCGCCTACCTGATCTCCTACAATGAGCAGTTCTTC; cdr3_aa: CASRRTGGAYLISYNEQFF
clone_size: once; j_call: TRBJ1-6; v_call: TRBV9; d_call: TRBD1; cdr3_nt: TGTGCCAGCAGGACCGGACAGGAATATAATTCACCCCTCCACTTT; cdr3_aa: CASRTGQEYNSPLHF
clone_size: .; j_call: TRBJ1-1; v_call: TRBV29-1; d_call: TRBD1; cdr3_nt: TGCAGCGCCGGGACAGGGGGCACTGAAGCTTTCTTT; cdr3_aa: CSAGTGGTEAFF
clone_size: .; j_call: TRBJ1-2; v_call: TRBV7-9; d_call: TRBD1; cdr3_nt: TGTGCCAGCGGGCTTGTGCAGGGGGCGTTTCAGCACTCCAACTATGGCTACACCTTC; cdr3_aa: CASGLVQGAFQHSNYGYTF
clone_size: .; j_call: TRBJ1-1; v_call: TRBV5-4; d_call: .; cdr3_nt: TGTGCCAGCAGCACCCAGGGGATGAACACTGAAGCTTTCTTT; cdr3_aa: CASSTQGMNTEAFF
clone_size: .; j_call: TRBJ1-4; v_call: TRBV5-4; d_call: .; cdr3_nt: TGTGCCAGCAGCTTTCGTGGGGGCAAGGAAAAACTGTTTTTT; cdr3_aa: CASSFRGGKEKLFF
clone_size: .; j_call: TRBJ1-1; v_call: TRBV9; d_call: TRBD1; cdr3_nt: TGTGCCAGCAAGGGAATAGGGACAGATTTAAACACTGAAGCTTTCTTT; cdr3_aa: CASKGIGTDLNTEAFF
clone_size: .; j_call: TRBJ2-3; v_call: TRBV6-5; d_call: .; cdr3_nt: TGTGCCAGCATCTGGGGCAGGAGTAGCACAGATACGCAGTATTTT; cdr3_aa: CASIWGRSSTDTQYF
clone_size: .; j_call: TRBJ2-3; v_call: TRBV28; d_call: TRBD1; cdr3_nt: TGTGCCAGCAGTTTGTTAGGGGACAGAACAGATACGCAGTATTTT; cdr3_aa: CASSLLGDRTDTQYF
clone_size: once; j_call: TRBJ2-7; v_call: TRBV6-4; d_call: .; cdr3_nt: TGTGCCAGCACGGGTGTTCAACGTAGAGGAATTAGCGGTTCCTACGAGCAGTACTTC; cdr3_aa: CASTGVQRRGISGSYEQYF
clone_size: .; j_call: TRBJ1-2; v_call: TRBV10-3; d_call: TRBD1; cdr3_nt: TGTGCCATCAGTGAGTCGACAGGGATTGGGATCTATGGCTACACCTTC; cdr3_aa: CAISESTGIGIYGYTF
clone_size: few; j_call: TRBJ1-1; v_call: TRBV18; d_call: .; cdr3_nt: TGTGCCAGCTCACCACTGGGGGACTCAGAAGGGTCTCGAATGGCTTTCTTT; cdr3_aa: CASSPLGDSEGSRMAFF
clone_size: .; j_call: TRBJ2-3; v_call: TRBV6-5; d_call: .; cdr3_nt: TGTGCCAGCAGCACATGGTCAGGGCGCACAGATACGCAGTATTTT; cdr3_aa: CASSTWSGRTDTQYF
clone_size: .; j_call: TRBJ2-7; v_call: TRBV18; d_call: TRBD2; cdr3_nt: TGTGCCAGCTCACCACGCGGGGGACTAGTTATTTACGAGCAGTACTTC; cdr3_aa: CASSPRGGLVIYEQYF
clone_size: .; j_call: TRBJ1-1; v_call: TRBV27; d_call: TRBD1; cdr3_nt: TGTGCCAGCAGTCATAGTACCGGGACAGGGGGCGGCGATCAAGCTTTCTTT; cdr3_aa: CASSHSTGTGGGDQAFF
clone_size: .; j_call: TRBJ2-2; v_call: TRBV28; d_call: .; cdr3_nt: TGTGCCAGCAGTCGATTTGAGGGTTCCGGGGAGCTGTTTTTT; cdr3_aa: CASSRFEGSGELFF
clone_size: .; j_call: TRBJ1-6; v_call: TRBV7-2; d_call: .; cdr3_nt: TGTGCCAGCAGCTTAGGGCGGAGGGACGAGAATAATTCACCCCTCCACTTT; cdr3_aa: CASSLGRRDENNSPLHF
clone_size: .; j_call: TRBJ1-1; v_call: TRBV21-1; d_call: .; cdr3_nt: TGTGCCAGCAGTACGCGGCTATACACAATTCGCACTGAAGCTTTCTTT; cdr3_aa: CASSTRLYTIRTEAFF
clone_size: .; j_call: TRBJ1-2; v_call: TRBV19; d_call: TRBD1; cdr3_nt: TGTGCCAGTAGTACGGACCACCGCCCGGGACAGGAACTGTACACCTTC; cdr3_aa: CASSTDHRPGQELYTF